The 6 T cell receptor beta chains below were found in one sample sequenced in a study of T cell clonality in common variable immunodeficiency (dated by TCRdb to the mid-2010s). Antigen specificity for these receptors is unknown. What the work shows at the level of the full study, not this receptor alone: CVID TCRbeta sequences reportedly showed fewer deletions and N-nucleotide insertions and lacked highly modified clones with 13 or more V deletions.

The library was built by means of the immunoSEQ multiplex PCR assay. TCRdb obtained this table from immuneACCESS and retained in-frame rearrangements with V and J assigned. These tables miss some clones; where compared with another copy, unresolved V genes account for less than half of the shortfall, and the remainder is unexplained. The table puts about 23,000 clones in this sample, none counted just once. Approximately 10% of the sample rests with the top ten. Specimen: peripheral blood mononuclear cells. Receptors were obtained from a human donor with common variable immunodeficiency.

To note about this clone: The read ends 3 residues before the CDR3 terminus; that terminus is restored from the germline J gene. Distinct nucleotide sequences in the sample also encode this CDR3. The J gene is TRBJ1-4, the V gene TRBV18; 7 bases map to TRBD1. Germline V gene sequence: CDR1 KGHSH, CDR2 LQKENI. The J segment lost 5 bases and the V segment lost 3 bases, leaving 3 bases of the junction unmatched. The CDR3 totals 14 residues. The sequenced part of the CDR3 DNA is TGTGCCAGCTCACCGACAGGGCGGAATGAAAAA. It translates to CASSPTGRNEK. The complete CDR3 sequence is CASSPTGRNEKLFF.

This clone has ten or more counts. The sequenced fragment ends 3 residues before the CDR3 boundary, so the rest is inferred from the germline J gene. This chain joins TRBV7-9 and TRBJ2-5, with 7 bases that match TRBD2. V was pared by 5 bases and J by 6 bases, with 12 bases of the junction left unmatched. The CDR3 is 15 residues long. Germline V lookup: CDR1 SEHNR, CDR2 FQNEAQ (reference sequence). CDR3 in amino acids: CASSNQLGGWQTQYF. The CDR3 bases that were read are TGTGCCAGCAGCAACCAACTGGGGGGGTGGCAGACC.

On this clone: With the read ending 3 residues before the CDR3 end, the germline J gene is used to fill in that end. The chain links TRBV7-2 to TRBJ2-7; perhaps TRBD1 as D (5 bases). CDR3 length: 13 amino acids. V shed 5 bases and J shed 6 bases, with 14 bases lying between them. CDR1 and CDR2 (germline): SGHTA, FQGNSA. CDR3 region: CASSPQGLSEQYF. Incomplete CDR3 DNA: TGTGCCAGCAGCCCGCAGGGTTTAAGCGAG.

This clone occurred a few times. The read finishes 3 residues shy of the CDR3 end, and the germline J gene is used to complete it. V usage is TRBV19 and J usage is TRBJ2-1, with D maybe TRBD1 (5 bases). V was clipped by 0 bases and J by 7 bases, with 16 bases between them. Germline V gene sequence: CDR1 LNHDA, CDR2 SQIVND (reference sequence). The CDR3 consists of 16 residues. The CDR3 here is CASSIDLGHQWNEQFF. Incomplete CDR3 DNA: TGTGCCAGTAGTATAGATCTAGGACACCAATGGAATGAG.

This clone was detected only a few times. The read ends 3 residues shy of where the CDR3 ends; the end is completed using the germline J gene. The chain carries TRBV20-1 and TRBJ2-1, with TRBD2 matching over 14 bases. The CDR3 runs 19 residues. Germline V lookup: CDR1 DFQATT, CDR2 SNEGSKA (reference sequence). The V and J ends lost 6 bases and 2 bases, in that order; junction bases with no gene match: 15. The sequenced CDR3 bases are TGCAGTGCCAGAACCGGGACTAGCGGGAGTGGGGCCCCCTACAATGAG. As protein: CSARTGTSGSGAPYNE. The complete CDR3 sequence is CSARTGTSGSGAPYNEQFF.

This clone has more than one count but fewer than ten. Coverage ceases 3 residues before the CDR3 finishes, and the germline J gene fills in the end. The chain links TRBV19 to TRBJ2-2; D is possibly TRBD1 (6 bases). From germline, CDR1 is LNHDA and CDR2 SQIVND (reference sequence). Between the trimmed V and J ends, which lost 11 bases and 1 base, there was a span of 14 bases. The CDR3 covers 14 residues. CDR3 amino acids: CAGGQSGNTGELFF. The sequenced CDR3 bases are TGTGCCGGAGGACAGTCTGGGAACACCGGGGAG.